The 8 T cell receptor beta chains below come from one sample, sequenced in a study of technical replicates of blood from several donors. TCRdb's table, derived via immunoSEQ multiplex PCR, lists solely in-frame clones and lacks some. The table has 55,000 to 80,000 clones, 80% to 95% seen once. The sequencing sample was made of T cells isolated from PBMCs. These receptors were collected from a human donor in good health.

The table lists this clone with a few counts. V usage is TRBV18 and J usage is TRBJ1-1, with TRBD1 as a possible D gene (6 bases). Germline V gives CDR1 KGHSH, CDR2 LQKENI. Deletions cut 2 bases from V and 8 bases from J, with 12 bases between. CDR3 length: 13 amino acids. As DNA, the CDR3 is TGTGCCAGCTCACCAGCTAACACAGGGGAAGCTTTCTTT. This codes for CASSPANTGEAFF.

The rearrangement uses TRBV7-9 and TRBJ1-2, with TRBD1 matching 10 bases. V was clipped by 4 bases and J by 3 bases; unmatched bases: 2. Germline loops: CDR1 SEHNR, CDR2 FQNEAQ (reference sequence). This CDR3 spans 14 amino acids. CDR3 residues: CASSSGQGDYGYTF. The CDR3 DNA follows: TGTGCCAGCAGCTCCGGACAGGGGGACTATGGCTACACCTTC.

The chain has TRBV5-1 and TRBJ2-7, with 7 bases lining up with TRBD1. The trim removed 7 bases at V and 7 bases at J, leaving 11 bases unmatched. The CDR3 sequence is 13 residues long. CDR1 and CDR2 from the germline V gene are SGHRS and YFSETQ. DNA for the CDR3: TGCGCCAGCTCCGGGACAGTCGGCGGGGAGCAGTACTTC. This translates into CASSGTVGGEQYF.

CDR3 amino acids: CASSGTERAGNTIYF. CDR3 bases: TGTGCCAGCAGCGGGACAGAGCGTGCTGGAAACACCATATATTTT. The rearrangement links TRBV6-5 to TRBJ1-3; 7 nucleotides line up with TRBD1. Per the germline V gene, CDR1 is MNHEY and CDR2 is SVGAGI. There are 15 residues in the CDR3. With 6 bases clipped from V and 2 bases from J, the junction kept 7 bases outside the gene matches.

This rearrangement joins TRBV11-2 to TRBJ2-7; tentative D call: TRBD1 (5 bases). Trimming removed 4 bases at V and 2 bases at J, with 15 bases between. The CDR3 length is 15 residues. Germline V CDR1 and CDR2: SGHAT, FQNNGV. The CDR3 DNA follows: TGTGCCAGCAGCTACAGGACCGGTCCCCCCTACGAGCAGTACTTC. It is translated as CASSYRTGPPYEQYF. Variable domain in full (rest from reference TRBV11-2 and TRBJ2-7): EAGVAQSPRYKIIEKRQSVAFWCNPISGHATLYWYQQILGQGPKLLIQFQNNGVVDDSQLPKDRFSAERLKGVDSTLKIQPAKLEDSAVYLCASSYRTGPPYEQYFGPGTRLTVT.

The chain is built from TRBV27 and TRBJ1-2; D uncertain. CDR1 MNHEY and CDR2 SMNVEV come from the germline V gene (reference sequence). This CDR3 has 15 residues. V was clipped by 6 bases and J by 3 bases, with 17 bases between them. CDR3 DNA: TGTGCCAGCAGGCCCATCCAGGCCAGTGACTATGGCTACACCTTC. Its translation: CASRPIQASDYGYTF.

The V and J genes are TRBV4-2 and TRBJ2-1; 10 positions agree with TRBD2. Germline V lookup: CDR1 LGHNA, CDR2 YNFKEQ. CDR3 length equals 17 residues. Trimming took 0 bases from V and 6 from J; bases not matched to a gene: 8. The CDR3 region has the DNA TGTGCCAGCAGCCAAGAATCGCTAGCGGGAGAAAGCAATGAGCAGTTCTTC. Translating it yields CASSQESLAGESNEQFF.

The sample holds one count of this clone. This chain connects TRBV10-3 to TRBJ2-5; TRBD2 agrees at 7 bases. Per germline, CDR1 ENHRY and CDR2 SYGVKD. This CDR3 is built from 14 residues. V lost 2 bases to trimming and J lost 5 bases; unmatched junction nucleotides: 5. CDR3 region: CAISEVGGSETQYF. CDR3 sequence (DNA): TGTGCCATCAGTGAGGTTGGCGGGAGTGAGACCCAGTACTTC.